This TCR beta chain was captured by sequencing in a study of T cell repertoires in cytomegalovirus infection. On the study more broadly: Public TCR beta signatures provided an indication of both CMV infection and a matching HLA type.

Study-level results: Accumulated public TCR beta family frequency recognized individuals carrying CMV together with the relevant HLA. Dominant in the ex vivo response were TCR beta clonotypes restricted by HLA-C and specific for CMV.

Per the germline V gene, CDR1 is MNHEY and CDR2 is SMNVEV (reference sequence). The CDR3 runs to 18 residues. Trimming shortened V by 5 bases and J by 5 bases, and 27 bases separated the two germline ends. A few counts support this clonotype. Its antigen remains unidentified. TCRdb passed the reads through MiXCR, listing each CDR3 protein once. Of more than 110,000 distinct CDR3 sequences in the sample, around 30% are singletons; the top ten hold around half. The chain recombines TRBV27 with TRBJ1-2; D remains ambiguous. The sequence was obtained from a human donor in good health (CMV status not recorded). Some clones in this sample may be carry-over from other donors' samples. Specimen: CD8+ T cells from cultured PBMCs, collected from culture after CMV antigen stimulation. The CDR3 loop is CASSPSAWAEYLWYGYTF. CDR3 coding DNA: TGTGCCAGCAGTCCTTCCGCCTGGGCAGAGTACCTATGGTATGGCTACACCTTC.